This T cell receptor (beta chain) was sequenced in a study of blood T cell repertoires in COVID-19. In the study overall: From the United States, Italy and Spain came samples of acute and convalescent COVID-19.

Study processing details: Estimation of nucleated cell counts relied on the amplification of reference gene primers. Libraries were prepared by immunoSEQ multiplex PCR; TCRdb keeps only in-frame clonotypes and omits some of them. That table gives V, J and clone size, and the DNA gave D and trimming. Of 45,000 to 60,000 clones in the sample, roughly 90% were seen once. CDR3 length equals 16 residues. V lost 4 bases and J 5 bases, leaving 17 bases between the germline ends. Germline V gives CDR1 LNHDA, CDR2 SQIVND (reference sequence). This TCR came from a man in his sixties with acute or convalescent COVID-19. Sequencing input: peripheral blood. The V call is TRBV19, the J call TRBJ2-2; D perhaps matches TRBD1 (6 bases). This CDR3 reads CASSRGRGVGTGELFF. The CDR3 region has the DNA TGTGCCAGTAGTAGGGGCAGGGGAGTAGGGACCGGGGAGCTGTTTTTT.